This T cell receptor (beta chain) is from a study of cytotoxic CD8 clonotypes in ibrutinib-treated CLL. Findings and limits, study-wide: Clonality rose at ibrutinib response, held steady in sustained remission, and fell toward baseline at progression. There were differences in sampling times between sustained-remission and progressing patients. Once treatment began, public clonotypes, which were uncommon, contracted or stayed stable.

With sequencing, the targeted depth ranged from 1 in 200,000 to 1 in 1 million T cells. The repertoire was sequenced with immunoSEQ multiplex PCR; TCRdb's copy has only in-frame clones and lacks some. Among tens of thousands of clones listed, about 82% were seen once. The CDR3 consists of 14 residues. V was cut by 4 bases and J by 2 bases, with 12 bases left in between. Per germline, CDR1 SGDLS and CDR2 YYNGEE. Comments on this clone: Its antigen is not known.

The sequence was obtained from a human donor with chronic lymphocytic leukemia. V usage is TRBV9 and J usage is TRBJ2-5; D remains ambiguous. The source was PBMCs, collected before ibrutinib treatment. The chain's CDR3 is CASSPKAAQETQYF. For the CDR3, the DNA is TGTGCCAGCAGCCCCAAAGCAGCGCAAGAGACCCAGTACTTC.